A few counts support the clone carrying this T cell receptor (beta chain). The CDR3 extends over 13 amino acids. The germline CDR1 and CDR2 sequences are SGHTA and FQGNSA. V lost 4 bases to trimming and J lost 5 bases; unmatched junction nucleotides: 4. The sample belongs to a study of CD8+ T cells in alopecia areata. Isolated RNA was reverse transcribed into cDNA used as the sequencing template. Produced via immunoSEQ multiplex PCR; TCRdb's table is partial and in-frame only. The table shows roughly 140,000 clones, with about half occurring only once. The chain links TRBV7-2 to TRBJ2-5; 7 bases align to TRBD2. The material sequenced was CD4+ T cells sorted from blood, taken at week 0. The sequence was collected from a human donor with alopecia areata. DNA of the CDR3: TGTGCCAGCAGCTACCCCGGGGGGGAGACCCAGTACTTC. As protein: CASSYPGGETQYF.